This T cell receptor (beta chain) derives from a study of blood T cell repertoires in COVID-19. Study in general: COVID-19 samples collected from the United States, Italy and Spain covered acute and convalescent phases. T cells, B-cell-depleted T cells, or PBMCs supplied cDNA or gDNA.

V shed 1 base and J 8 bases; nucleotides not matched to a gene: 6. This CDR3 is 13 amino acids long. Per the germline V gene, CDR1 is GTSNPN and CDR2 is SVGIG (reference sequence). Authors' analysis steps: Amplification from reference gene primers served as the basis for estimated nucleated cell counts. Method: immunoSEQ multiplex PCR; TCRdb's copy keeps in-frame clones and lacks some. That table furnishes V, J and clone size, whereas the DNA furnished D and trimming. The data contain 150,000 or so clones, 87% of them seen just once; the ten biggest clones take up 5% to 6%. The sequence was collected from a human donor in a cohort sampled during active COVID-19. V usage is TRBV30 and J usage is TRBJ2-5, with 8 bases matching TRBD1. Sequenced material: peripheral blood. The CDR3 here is CAWSGTGSKTQYF. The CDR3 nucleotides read TGTGCCTGGAGTGGGACAGGGTCTAAAACCCAGTACTTC. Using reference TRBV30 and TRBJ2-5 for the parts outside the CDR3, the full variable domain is SQTIHQWPATLVQPVGSPLSLECTVEGTSNPNLYWYRQAAGRGLQLLFYSVGIGQISSEVPQNLSASRPQDRQFILSSKKLLLSDSGFYLCAWSGTGSKTQYFGPGTRLLVL.